This T cell receptor (beta chain) was identified during a study of cytomegalovirus exposure and HLA in healthy donors. The CDR3 length is 16 residues. CDR1 is MGHRA, CDR2 YSYEKL, per germline. Deletions cut 0 bases from V and 4 bases from J, with 15 bases between. This clone was seen only once. The primer mix had 60 Vbeta and 13 Jbeta primers. Assay: immunoSEQ multiplex PCR; the TCRdb copy retains only in-frame clones and omits some. In the table there are about 90,000 clones, roughly 73% of which are singletons. This TCR came from a boy younger than 18 in good health and CMV-seronegative. The sequenced sample consisted of PBMCs. V gene TRBV4-1 combines with J gene TRBJ1-1; unclear D gene. The CDR3, as DNA: TGCGCCAGCAGCCAAGATTTTACCCGGAGAACCACTGAAGCTTTCTTT. It codes for CASSQDFTRRTTEAFF.